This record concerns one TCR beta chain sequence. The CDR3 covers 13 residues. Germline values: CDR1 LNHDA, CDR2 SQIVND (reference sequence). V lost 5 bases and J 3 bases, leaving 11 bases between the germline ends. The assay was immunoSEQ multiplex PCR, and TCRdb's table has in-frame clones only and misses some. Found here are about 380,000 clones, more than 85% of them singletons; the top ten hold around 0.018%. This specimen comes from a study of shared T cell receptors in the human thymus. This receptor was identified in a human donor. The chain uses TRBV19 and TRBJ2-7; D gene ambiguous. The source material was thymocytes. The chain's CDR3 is CASSSTFDYEQYF. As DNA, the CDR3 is TGTGCCAGTAGTTCCACGTTCGACTACGAGCAGTACTTC. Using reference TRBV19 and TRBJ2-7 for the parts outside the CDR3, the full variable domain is DGGITQSPKYLFRKEGQNVTLSCEQNLNHDAMYWYRQDPGQGLRLIYYSQIVNDFQKGDIAEGYSVSREKKESFPLTVTSAQKNPTAFYLCASSSTFDYEQYFGPGTRLTVT.